The rows below give T cell receptor beta chains drawn from one sample of a study of T-cell reconstitution after alpha-beta-depleted transplantation in children. TCRdb reanalysed the PCR reads using MiXCR and keeps one entry per CDR3 protein. This table has hundreds of thousands of distinct CDR3 sequences, over 10% appearing once. Sequenced material: PBMCs, mostly from graft donor cells, taken 360 days after TCRalphabeta/CD19-depleted stem cell transplant. The receptors stem from a male patient younger than 18 who had a stem cell transplant for acute myeloid leukemia, so the T cells may come from the graft donor. The CDR3 runs from the conserved cysteine through the conserved F or W. D genes are given only for firm matches. The size entry is marked missing in some rows and otherwise reads once, few, many or a size class.

TRBJ2-5,TRBD2,16,TRBV28,few,CASSSPSGKGTETQYF,TGTGCCAGCAGTTCTCCTAGCGGGAAGGGGACGGAGACCCAGTACTTC
TRBJ2-7,-,12,TRBV29-1,-,CSVISGAGEQYF,TGCAGCGTTATTTCGGGAGCGGGCGAGCAGTACTTC
TRBJ1-2,-,16,TRBV5-1,-,CASSPSSGFEGYGYTF,TGCGCCAGCAGCCCCTCCTCAGGGTTTGAGGGGTATGGCTACACCTTC
TRBJ1-2,TRBD1,14,TRBV5-1,few,CASSPGTGRYGYTF,TGCGCCAGCAGCCCCGGGACAGGGCGGTATGGCTACACCTTC
TRBJ2-2,-,12,TRBV28,-,CASMGLTGELFF,TGTGCCAGCATGGGCCTAACTGGGGAGCTGTTTTTT
TRBJ2-7,-,15,TRBV29-1,few,CSVLTNPLSSYEQYF,TGCAGCGTTCTTACAAATCCCCTGAGCTCCTACGAGCAGTACTTC
TRBJ2-1,TRBD2,16,TRBV28,few,CASNRPGLAPFDEQFF,TGTGCCAGCAATAGACCGGGACTAGCCCCCTTCGATGAGCAGTTCTTC
TRBJ2-7,TRBD2,14,TRBV20-1,few,CSAREPSGGREQYF,TGCAGTGCTAGAGAGCCTAGCGGTGGCCGCGAGCAGTACTTC
TRBJ2-1,TRBD1,15,TRBV4-1,few,CASSQEGQVYNEQFF,TGCGCCAGCAGCCAAGAGGGACAGGTCTACAATGAGCAGTTCTTC
TRBJ2-7,-,13,TRBV6-2/TRBV6-3,many,CASSWDLIYEQYF,TGTGCCAGCAGTTGGGACTTGATCTACGAGCAGTACTTC
TRBJ2-5,TRBD2,17,TRBV24-1,few,CATSDQGLADRKETQYF,TGTGCCACCAGTGATCAGGGACTAGCGGATAGAAAAGAGACCCAGTACTTC
TRBJ2-7,-,15,TRBV28,-,CASSLYLGQPYEQYF,TGTGCCAGCAGTTTATATTTAGGACAGCCCTACGAGCAGTACTTC
TRBJ2-7,TRBD2,12,TRBV20-1,-,CSVWTSGNEQYF,TGCAGTGTTTGGACTAGCGGTAACGAGCAGTACTTC
TRBJ2-7,-,15,TRBV7-8,few,CASSLEGGSTYEQYF,TGTGCCAGCAGCCTAGAGGGCGGGTCTACCTACGAGCAGTACTTC
TRBJ1-4,-,15,TRBV25-1,many,CASSEYWPSNEKLFF,TGTGCCAGCAGTGAATATTGGCCGTCTAATGAAAAACTGTTTTTT
TRBJ2-3,TRBD2,16,TRBV11-2,few,CASSSATSGRRDTQYF,TGTGCCAGCAGCTCGGCGACTAGCGGGAGGAGAGATACGCAGTATTTT
TRBJ1-2,-,12,TRBV29-1,few,CSVGTGAYGYTF,TGCAGCGTTGGTACAGGAGCATATGGCTACACCTTC
TRBJ2-7,TRBD1,14,TRBV6-1,-,CAARAGTGVYEQYF,TGTGCAGCGCGGGCCGGGACAGGGGTCTACGAGCAGTACTTC